The 7 T cell receptor beta chains presented below share a single source sample, sequenced in a study of metastatic and nonmetastatic thyroid tumors. TCRdb recomputed clones from the PCR reads via MiXCR. The repertoire consists of about 21,000 clones, with 37% occurring once and the leading ten covering under 30%. No treatment had been given to any patient before thyroid surgery. Material for sequencing was tumor tissue. These receptors were collected from a female donor with papillary thyroid cancer or a benign thyroid nodule (not recorded which). Some clones in this sample may be carry-over from other donors' samples.

This clone was found a few times. This chain joins TRBV27 and TRBJ2-3; D not certain. The CDR3 runs 13 residues. Trimming left V 0 bases short and J 6 bases short, with 7 bases between. Per the germline V gene, CDR1 is MNHEY and CDR2 is SMNVEV (reference sequence). This CDR3 reads CASSLSRPDTQYF. CDR3 sequence (DNA): TGTGCCAGCAGTTTATCCCGCCCCGATACGCAGTATTTT.

A few counts support this clone. The J gene is TRBJ2-1, the V gene TRBV27; 8 bases are a match to TRBD1. Germline V lookup: CDR1 MNHEY, CDR2 SMNVEV (reference sequence). J lost 1 base, V lost 5 bases, and 4 bases had no gene match. There are 15 residues in the CDR3. CDR3 in DNA: TGTGCCAGCAGTCCGACAGGGGTTTCCTACAATGAGCAGTTCTTC. Translating gives CASSPTGVSYNEQFF.

The chain employs TRBV5-1 and TRBJ2-7; D is unresolved. The CDR3 extends over 15 amino acids. V lost 1 base to trimming and J lost 2 bases, with 13 bases between them. Looked up from germline, CDR1 is SGHRS and CDR2 is YFSETQ. CDR3 amino acids: CASSLRVSWTYEQYF. The CDR3, as DNA: TGCGCCAGCAGCTTGCGTGTTAGCTGGACCTACGAGCAGTACTTC.

The chain uses TRBV10-3 and TRBJ1-2, with a tentative D call TRBD1 (6 bases). Germline V lookup: CDR1 ENHRY, CDR2 SYGVKD. V was clipped by 4 bases and J by 3 bases, with 6 bases between them. The CDR3 contains 12 residues. This chain's CDR3 is CAISAGDYGYTF. The CDR3 DNA follows: TGTGCCATCAGTGCAGGGGACTATGGCTACACCTTC.

The chain links TRBV6-1 to TRBJ2-7, with 7 bases fitting TRBD1. After removal of 2 bases from V and 5 bases from J, the junction contained 6 bases not matched to a gene. From germline, CDR1 is MNHNS and CDR2 SASEGT. This CDR3 comprises 14 residues. Here the CDR3 reads CASSERGRVHEQYF. CDR3 DNA sequence: TGTGCCAGCAGTGAAAGGGGGCGGGTTCACGAGCAGTACTTC.

There are a few counts of this clone. CDR3 nucleotide sequence: TGTGCCAGCAGTTACGGGTCCACAGGGTCTTACGAGCAGTACTTC. It encodes CASSYGSTGSYEQYF. The rearrangement links TRBV6-5 to TRBJ2-7, with a weak D call TRBD1 (6 bases). The CDR3 extends over 15 amino acids. The germline gives CDR1 MNHEY, CDR2 SVGAGI. Trimming stripped 2 bases from V and 4 bases from J, with 15 bases between.

The gene calls are TRBV20-1 and TRBJ2-3; perhaps TRBD2 as D (5 bases). V was pared by 0 bases and J by 1 base, with 11 bases between. This CDR3 is 15 amino acids long. Germline V gene data show CDR1 as DFQATT and CDR2 as SNEGSKA (reference sequence). CDR3 sequence reads: CSARDLEAGTDTQYF. CDR3 nucleotide sequence: TGCAGTGCTAGAGACTTGGAAGCGGGCACAGATACGCAGTATTTT.